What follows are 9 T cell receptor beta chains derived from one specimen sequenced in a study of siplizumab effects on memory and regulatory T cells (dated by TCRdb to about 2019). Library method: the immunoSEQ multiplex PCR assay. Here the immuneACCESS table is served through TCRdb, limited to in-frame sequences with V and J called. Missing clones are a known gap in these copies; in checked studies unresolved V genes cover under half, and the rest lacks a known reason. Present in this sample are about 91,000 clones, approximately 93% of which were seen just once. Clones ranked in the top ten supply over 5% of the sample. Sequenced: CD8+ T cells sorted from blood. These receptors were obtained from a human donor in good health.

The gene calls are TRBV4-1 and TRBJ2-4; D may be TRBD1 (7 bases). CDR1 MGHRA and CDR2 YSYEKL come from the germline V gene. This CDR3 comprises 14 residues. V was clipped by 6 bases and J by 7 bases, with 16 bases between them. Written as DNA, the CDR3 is TGCGCCAGCAGTCCGGGACAGCGGGTCAACATTCAGTACTTC. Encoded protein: CASSPGQRVNIQYF.

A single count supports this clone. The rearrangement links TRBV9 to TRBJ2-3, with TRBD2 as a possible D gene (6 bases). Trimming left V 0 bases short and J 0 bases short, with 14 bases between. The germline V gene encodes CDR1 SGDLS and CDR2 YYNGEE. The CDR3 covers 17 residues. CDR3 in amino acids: CASSVASRGTSTDTQYF. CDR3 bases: TGTGCCAGCAGCGTAGCTAGTCGCGGGACTAGCACAGATACGCAGTATTTT. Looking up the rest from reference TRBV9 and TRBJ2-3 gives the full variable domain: DSGVTQTPKHLITATGQRVTLRCSPRSGDLSVYWYQQSLDQGLQFLIQYYNGEERAKGNILERFSAQQFPDLHSELNLSSLELGDSALYFCASSVASRGTSTDTQYFGPGTRLTVL.

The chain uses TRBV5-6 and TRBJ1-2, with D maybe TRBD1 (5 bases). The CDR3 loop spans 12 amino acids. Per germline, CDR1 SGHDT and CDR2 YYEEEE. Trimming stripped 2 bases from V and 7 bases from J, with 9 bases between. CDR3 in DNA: TGTGCCAGCAGCTTTGGGGGACTTGGCTACACCTTC. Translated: CASSFGGLGYTF.

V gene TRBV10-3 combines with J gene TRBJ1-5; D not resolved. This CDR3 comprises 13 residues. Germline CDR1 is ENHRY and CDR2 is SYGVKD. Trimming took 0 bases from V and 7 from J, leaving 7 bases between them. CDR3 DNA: TGTGCCATCAGTGAGTCCGGGCGGCAGCCCCAGCATTTT. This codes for CAISESGRQPQHF.

The CDR3, as DNA: TGCGCCAGCAGCCAAGATTCTATGGGGGCAAGAACTGGAAACACCATATATTTT. Translation: CASSQDSMGARTGNTIYF. The rearrangement uses TRBV4-1 and TRBJ1-3, with TRBD1 as a possible D gene (6 bases). V was clipped by 0 bases and J by 2 bases, with 17 bases between them. This CDR3 is built from 18 residues. Germline V gives CDR1 MGHRA, CDR2 YSYEKL.

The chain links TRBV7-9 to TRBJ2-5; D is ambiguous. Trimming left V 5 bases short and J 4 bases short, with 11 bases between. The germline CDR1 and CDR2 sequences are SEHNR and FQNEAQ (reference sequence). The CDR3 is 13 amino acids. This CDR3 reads CASSRQGPETQYF. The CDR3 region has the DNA TGTGCCAGCAGCCGACAAGGGCCAGAGACCCAGTACTTC.

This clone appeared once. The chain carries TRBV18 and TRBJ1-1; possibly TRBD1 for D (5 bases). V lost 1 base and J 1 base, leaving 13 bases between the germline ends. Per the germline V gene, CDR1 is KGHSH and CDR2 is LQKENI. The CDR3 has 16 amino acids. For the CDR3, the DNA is TGTGCCAGCTCACCACTCGGTACTACAGGGAACACTGAAGCTTTCTTT. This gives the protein CASSPLGTTGNTEAFF.

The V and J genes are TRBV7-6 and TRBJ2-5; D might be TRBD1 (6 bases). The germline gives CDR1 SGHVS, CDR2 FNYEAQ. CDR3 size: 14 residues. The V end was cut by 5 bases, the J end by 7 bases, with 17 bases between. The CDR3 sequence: CASSEDSPSWTQYF. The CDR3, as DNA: TGTGCCAGCAGCGAGGACAGCCCAAGTTGGACCCAGTACTTC.

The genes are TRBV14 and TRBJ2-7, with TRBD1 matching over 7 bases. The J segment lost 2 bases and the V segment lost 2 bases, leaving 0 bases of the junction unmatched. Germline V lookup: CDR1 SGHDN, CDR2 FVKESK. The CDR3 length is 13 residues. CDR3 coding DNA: TGTGCCAGCAGCCAAACAGGGGCCTACGAGCAGTACTTC. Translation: CASSQTGAYEQYF.